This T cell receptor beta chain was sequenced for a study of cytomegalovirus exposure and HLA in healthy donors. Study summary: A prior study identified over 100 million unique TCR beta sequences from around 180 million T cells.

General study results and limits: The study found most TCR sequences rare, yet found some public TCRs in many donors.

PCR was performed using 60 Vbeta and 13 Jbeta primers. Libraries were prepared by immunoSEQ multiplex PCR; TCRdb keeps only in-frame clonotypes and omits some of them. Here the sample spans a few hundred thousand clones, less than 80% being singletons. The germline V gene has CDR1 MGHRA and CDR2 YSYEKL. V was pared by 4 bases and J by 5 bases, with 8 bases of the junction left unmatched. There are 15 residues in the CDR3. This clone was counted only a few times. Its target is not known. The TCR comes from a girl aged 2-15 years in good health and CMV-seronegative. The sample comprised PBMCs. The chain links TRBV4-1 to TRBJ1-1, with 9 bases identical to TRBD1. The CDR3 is CASSLVGTGWTEAFF. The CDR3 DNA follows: TGCGCCAGCAGCCTTGTGGGGACAGGGTGGACTGAAGCTTTCTTT.